This note documents a single TCR beta chain sequence. The table came from immunoSEQ multiplex PCR; TCRdb's copy has only in-frame clones and leaves some out. The repertoire has some 74,000 clones, around 88% of them found once; the top ten carry approximately 6.8%. The data were taken from a study of blood T cell repertoires in COVID-19. Germline assignment: CDR1 SGHRS and CDR2 YFSETQ. The CDR3 is 16 residues long. The V gene end was trimmed by 4 bases and the J gene end by 7 bases; junction bases not matched to a gene: 13. This chain connects TRBV5-1 to TRBJ2-1; 8 bases agree with TRBD2. This sequence was found in a woman aged 80 or over with acute or convalescent COVID-19. The sample was peripheral blood. The chain's CDR3 is CASSPPAGVVGNEQFF. CDR3 in DNA: TGCGCCAGCAGCCCCCCAGCGGGAGTGGTTGGGAATGAGCAGTTCTTC.